The entry below describes one T cell receptor beta chain. As yet, its antigen is unknown. Looked up from germline, CDR1 is SGHNT and CDR2 is YENEEA. Deletions cut 5 bases from V and 5 bases from J, with 12 bases between. This CDR3 has 13 residues. It was about 180 ng DNA, approximately 30,000 T cell genomes, that sorted-subset replicate PCRs used. Profiling relied on immunoSEQ multiplex PCR, and the TCRdb table lists in-frame clones only, not all of them. The sample includes hundreds of thousands of clones, roughly 78% of them seen just once. The data derive from a study of shared clonotypes between healthy human individuals. Findings and limits, study-wide: The study found 4.5% to 5% of naive CD4 clonotypes shared across several donors. Clonotype sharing levels among donors were expected to vary with sequencing depth.

Sequenced: memory CD4+ T cells sorted from blood. Subset of the sample: CD45RA-negative fraction. The chain uses TRBV11-3 and TRBJ1-1; TRBD1 might be the D (6 bases). The source is a woman younger than 45 in good health. This chain's CDR3 is CASSQNRETEAFF. The DNA for the CDR3 is TGTGCCAGCAGCCAGAACAGGGAGACTGAAGCTTTCTTT.